Below, 24 T cell receptor beta chains from the same sample are listed, as sequenced in a study of shared clonotypes between healthy human individuals. Method: immunoSEQ multiplex PCR; TCRdb's copy keeps in-frame clones and lacks some. Found here are some 2.4 million clones, approximately 93% of them singletons; the top ten hold 0.35% to 0.45%. The source material was naive CD4+ T cells from PBMCs. The sample's subset: CD45RA+ positively selected. Source of these receptors: a man aged 18 to 29 in good health. Some clones in this sample may be carry-over from other donors' samples.

The chain recombines TRBV18 with TRBJ1-5, with D unresolved. CDR1 and CDR2 from the germline V gene are KGHSH and LQKENI. The CDR3 totals 14 residues. Trimming removed 4 bases from V and 3 bases from J, with 10 bases in between. CDR3 sequence: CASSLFHTNQPQHF. The CDR3 coding sequence is TGTGCCAGCTCACTCTTCCACACCAATCAGCCCCAGCATTTT.

This chain links TRBV5-6 with TRBJ1-2; TRBD1 might be the D (6 bases). Germline V lookup: CDR1 SGHDT, CDR2 YYEEEE. V lost 0 bases to trimming and J lost 8 bases, with 14 bases between them. This CDR3 is built from 14 residues. The CDR3 DNA is TGTGCCAGCAGCTTGGGTCGGACAGCTTACGGCTACACCTTC. This codes for CASSLGRTAYGYTF.

The chain joins TRBV5-4 to TRBJ1-1; D might be TRBD1 (6 bases). Trimming removed 4 bases from V and 1 base from J, with 11 bases in between. The germline V gene encodes CDR1 SGHNT and CDR2 YYREEE (reference sequence). CDR3 length equals 14 residues. CDR3 sequence: CASSKTGQNTEAFF. CDR3 DNA: TGTGCCAGCAGCAAAACAGGGCAGAACACTGAAGCTTTCTTT.

The chain links TRBV11-2 to TRBJ1-2; D is possibly TRBD1 (5 bases). The CDR3 is made up of 18 amino acids. With 0 bases removed from V and 3 bases from J, the gap between germline ends came to 20 bases. CDR1 SGHAT and CDR2 FQNNGV come from the germline V gene. The CDR3 region is CASSLEPSRGTIHYGYTF. In nucleotides, the CDR3 is TGTGCCAGCAGCTTAGAACCGTCACGCGGGACCATACACTATGGCTACACCTTC.

The V and J genes are TRBV6-4 and TRBJ1-4, with TRBD1 matching over 7 bases. V dropped 6 bases and J dropped 8; count of bases not matched to a gene: 12. Germline assignment: CDR1 MRHNA and CDR2 SNTAGT. CDR3 length: 15 amino acids. The DNA of the CDR3 is TGTGCCAGCAGCAATCCGGGACAGAGTGGGGAAAAACTGTTTTTT. This encodes CASSNPGQSGEKLFF.

The chain links TRBV6-6 to TRBJ2-2; tentatively, D is TRBD1 (6 bases). Germline loops: CDR1 MNHNY, CDR2 SVGAGI (reference sequence). The CDR3 consists of 14 residues. The germline V and J ends were trimmed by 6 bases and 2 bases, with 10 bases remaining between them. The CDR3 protein is CASRETGNTGELFF. The CDR3 region has the DNA TGTGCCAGCAGGGAGACAGGCAACACCGGGGAGCTGTTTTTT.

CDR3 sequence reads: CASGSGGVAGEKLFF. The CDR3 DNA sequence: TGTGCCAGCGGCTCAGGGGGCGTCGCGGGGGAAAAACTGTTTTTT. The rearrangement joins TRBV6-1 to TRBJ1-4, with TRBD1 identical over 8 bases. Germline CDR1 and CDR2: MNHNS and SASEGT. The V gene end was trimmed by 8 bases and the J gene end by 8 bases; junction bases not matched to a gene: 13. CDR3 length equals 15 residues.

The chain links TRBV6-5 to TRBJ2-4, with TRBD1 as a possible D gene (6 bases). V lost 4 bases and J 1 base, leaving 11 bases between the germline ends. The V gene's germline CDR1 is MNHEY and CDR2 SVGAGI. This CDR3 is 15 amino acids long. The CDR3 here is CASSSRQGAKNIQYF. The CDR3 DNA sequence: TGTGCCAGCAGTTCACGGCAGGGGGCCAAAAACATTCAGTACTTC.

This chain connects TRBV18 to TRBJ2-5; unclear D gene. V was shortened by 2 bases and J by 3 bases, with 13 bases between the two germline ends. The germline CDR1 and CDR2 sequences are KGHSH and LQKENI. CDR3 length: 15 residues. CDR3 DNA: TGTGCCAGCTCACCATCTACTGATGGGGAAGAGACCCAGTACTTC. Its protein is CASSPSTDGEETQYF. Drawing the rest from reference TRBV18 and TRBJ2-5, the complete variable domain is NAGVMQNPRHLVRRRGQEARLRCSPMKGHSHVYWYRQLPEEGLKFMVYLQKENIIDESGMPKERFSAEFPKEGPSILRIQQVVRGDSAAYFCASSPSTDGEETQYFGPGTRLLVL.

The chain employs TRBV11-2 and TRBJ2-7; D gene unclear. V lost 3 bases, J lost 2 bases, and 11 bases lay in between. Per the germline V gene, CDR1 is SGHAT and CDR2 is FQNNGV. The CDR3 loop spans 14 amino acids. CDR3 residues: CASSFPPRPYEQYF. The DNA for the CDR3 is TGTGCCAGCAGCTTCCCACCGCGGCCCTACGAGCAGTACTTC.

This clone was detected once. The rearrangement links TRBV28 to TRBJ2-7; TRBD2 matches 10 bases. This CDR3 spans 14 amino acids. V lost 6 bases, J lost 2 bases, and 4 bases stayed unmatched. Germline CDR1 reads MDHEN; CDR2 reads SYDVKM. The CDR3 here is CASRGLADTYEQYF. In nucleotides, the CDR3 is TGTGCCAGCAGAGGACTAGCGGATACCTACGAGCAGTACTTC.

A note on this clone: The same CDR3 can be traced to other DNA sequences in this sample. V gene TRBV5-5 combines with J gene TRBJ2-1, with D perhaps matching TRBD2 (5 bases). CDR1 is SGHKS and CDR2 is YYEKEE in the germline V gene (reference sequence). CDR3 length: 15 amino acids. V lost 4 bases and J lost 0, with 11 bases in between. DNA for the CDR3: TGTGCCAGCAGCCTTCTAGGAGGCTCCTACAATGAGCAGTTCTTC. Translating it yields CASSLLGGSYNEQFF.

The gene calls are TRBV7-6 and TRBJ1-3; the D is unclear. Looked up from germline, CDR1 is SGHVS and CDR2 is FNYEAQ. This CDR3 comprises 13 residues. V lost 11 bases to trimming and J lost 0 bases, with 11 bases between them. The CDR3 loop reads CACTDYSGNTIYF. CDR3 nucleotide sequence: TGTGCCTGCACCGATTACTCTGGAAACACCATATATTTT.

The chain links TRBV29-1 to TRBJ1-1; no clear D gene. CDR1 is SQVTM, CDR2 ANQGSEA, per germline. The length of the CDR3 is 13 residues. Trimming removed 6 bases from V and 4 bases from J, with 15 bases in between. DNA for the CDR3: TGCAGCGTGAACAGAGTACTCAGCACTGAAGCTTTCTTT. Encoded protein: CSVNRVLSTEAFF.

This chain joins TRBV6-1 and TRBJ2-7; D is ambiguous. Trimming removed 0 bases from V and 3 bases from J, with 9 bases in between. CDR3 length equals 14 residues. Looked up from germline, CDR1 is MNHNS and CDR2 is SASEGT. CDR3 sequence reads: CASSEAGLFYEQYF. The CDR3 DNA reads TGTGCCAGCAGTGAAGCCGGCCTGTTCTACGAGCAGTACTTC.

A remark on this clone: At the DNA level, this CDR3 is encoded by other sequences in the same sample as well. The chain employs TRBV9 and TRBJ2-7; D is ambiguous. The germline gives CDR1 SGDLS, CDR2 YYNGEE. This CDR3 is built from 13 residues. Trimming pared 0 bases from V and 2 bases from J, leaving 6 bases between. CDR3 in DNA: TGTGCCAGCAGCGTAGGGTTGACCTACGAGCAGTACTTC. Translated, it gives CASSVGLTYEQYF.

The V call is TRBV4-1, the J call TRBJ2-7; 10 nucleotides line up with TRBD1. This CDR3 has 17 residues. The V and J ends lost 0 bases and 6 bases, in that order; junction bases with no gene match: 11. Germline assignment: CDR1 MGHRA and CDR2 YSYEKL. CDR3 region: CASSQDSGTGVLGEQYF. CDR3 bases: TGCGCCAGCAGCCAAGATTCCGGGACAGGGGTCCTGGGCGAGCAGTACTTC.

V is TRBV11-2 and J is TRBJ1-5; D not certain. V dropped 3 bases and J dropped 2 bases, with 11 bases sitting between them. Germline V gene data show CDR1 as SGHAT and CDR2 as FQNNGV. The CDR3 loop spans 15 amino acids. The CDR3 here is CASSFTSGGNQPQHF. CDR3 coding DNA: TGTGCCAGCAGCTTCACGTCGGGAGGCAATCAGCCCCAGCATTTT.

Notes on this clone: This sample also contains other DNA sequences that code for the same CDR3. This chain uses TRBV27 with TRBJ2-2; 10 positions match TRBD1. Germline-derived CDR1 and CDR2 are MNHEY and SMNVEV (reference sequence). Trimming at V came to 6 bases and at J to 1 base, leaving 5 bases not matched to a gene. CDR3 length: 16 residues. Here the CDR3 DNA reads TGTGCCAGCAGCCGCCGGGACAGGGGGAACACCGGGGAGCTGTTTTTT. As protein: CASSRRDRGNTGELFF.

This clone has just one count. In the same sample, other DNA sequences code for this CDR3. The V gene is TRBV5-1, the J gene TRBJ1-2; 7 positions match TRBD1. CDR3 length equals 14 residues. Germline CDR1 reads SGHRS; CDR2 reads YFSETQ. The junction had 3 bases not matched to a gene; V was cut back by 1 base and J by 3 bases. CDR3 amino acids: CASSLYRGDYGYTF. DNA for the CDR3: TGCGCCAGCAGCTTGTACAGGGGAGACTATGGCTACACCTTC. The whole variable domain, filled in from reference TRBV5-1 and TRBJ1-2, reads KAGVTQTPRYLIKTRGQQVTLSCSPISGHRSVSWYQQTPGQGLQFLFEYFSETQRNKGNFPGRFSGRQFSNSRSEMNVSTLELGDSALYLCASSLYRGDYGYTFGSGTRLTVV.

V gene TRBV7-7 combines with J gene TRBJ2-1; 13 nucleotides match TRBD2. The CDR3 sequence is 16 residues long. The V segment lost 1 base and the J segment 9 bases; nucleotides outside the gene matches: 6. Germline V gene sequence: CDR1 SSHAT, CDR2 FNYEAQ (reference sequence). CDR3 nucleotide sequence: TGTGCCAGCAGCTTAGGCACTAGCGGGAGGGCCAGTGAGCAGTTCTTC. It is translated as CASSLGTSGRASEQFF.

The chain joins TRBV11-2 to TRBJ2-2; 10 bases agree with TRBD2. CDR1 SGHAT and CDR2 FQNNGV come from the germline V gene. The CDR3 loop spans 15 amino acids. The trim removed 3 bases at V and 4 bases at J, leaving 2 bases unmatched. The CDR3 DNA is TGTGCCAGCAGCTTCCTAGCGGGAGCCACCGGGGAGCTGTTTTTT. This codes for CASSFLAGATGELFF.

Only one count was recorded for this clone. The V and J genes are TRBV9 and TRBJ2-7; D gene unclear. The germline gives CDR1 SGDLS, CDR2 YYNGEE. The V end was cut by 1 base, the J end by 2 bases, with 10 bases between. The CDR3 length is 14 residues. The CDR3: CASSVTGETYEQYF. CDR3 sequence (DNA): TGTGCCAGCAGCGTAACTGGAGAGACCTACGAGCAGTACTTC.

J is TRBJ1-4 and V is TRBV2, with D possibly TRBD1 on 5 matching bases. Germline values: CDR1 SNHLY, CDR2 FYNNEI. The CDR3 runs to 15 residues. Trimming left V 1 base short and J 7 bases short, with 13 bases between. The CDR3: CASSEGRANSEKLFF. In nucleotides, the CDR3 is TGTGCCAGCAGTGAAGGCAGGGCAAATAGTGAAAAACTGTTTTTT.